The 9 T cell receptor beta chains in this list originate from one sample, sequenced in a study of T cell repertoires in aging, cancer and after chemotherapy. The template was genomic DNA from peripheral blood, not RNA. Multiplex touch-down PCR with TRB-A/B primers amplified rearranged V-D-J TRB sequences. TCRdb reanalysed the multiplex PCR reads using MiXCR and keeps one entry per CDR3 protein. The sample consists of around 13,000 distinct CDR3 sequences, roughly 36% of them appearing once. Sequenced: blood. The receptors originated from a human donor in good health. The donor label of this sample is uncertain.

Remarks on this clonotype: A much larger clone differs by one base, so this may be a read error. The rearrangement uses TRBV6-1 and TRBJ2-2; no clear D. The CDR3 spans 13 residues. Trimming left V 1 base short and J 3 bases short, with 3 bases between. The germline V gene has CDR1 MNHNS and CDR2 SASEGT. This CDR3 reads CASSEGDTGELFF. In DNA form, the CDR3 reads TGTGCCAGCAGTGAAGGGGACACCGGGGAGCTGTTTTTT.

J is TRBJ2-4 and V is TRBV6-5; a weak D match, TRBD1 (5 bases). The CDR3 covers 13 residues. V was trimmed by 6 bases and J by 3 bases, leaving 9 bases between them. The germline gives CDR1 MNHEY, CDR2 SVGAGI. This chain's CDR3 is CASRGLGKNIQYF. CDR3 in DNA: TGTGCCAGCAGGGGGCTTGGCAAAAACATTCAGTACTTC.

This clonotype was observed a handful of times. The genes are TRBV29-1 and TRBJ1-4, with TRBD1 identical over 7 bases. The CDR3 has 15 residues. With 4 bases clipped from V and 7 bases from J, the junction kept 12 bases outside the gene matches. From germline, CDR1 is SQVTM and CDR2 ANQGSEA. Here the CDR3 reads CSVVTAGGSGEKLFF. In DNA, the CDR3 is TGCAGCGTTGTAACCGCAGGGGGGAGCGGTGAAAAACTGTTTTTT.

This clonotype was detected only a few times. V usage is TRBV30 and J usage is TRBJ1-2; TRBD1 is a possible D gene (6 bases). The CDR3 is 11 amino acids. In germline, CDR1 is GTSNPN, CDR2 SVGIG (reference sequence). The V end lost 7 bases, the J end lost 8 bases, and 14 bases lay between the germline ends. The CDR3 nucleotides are TGTGCCTCCGTGGGGGGCGAAGGCTACACCTTC. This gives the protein CASVGGEGYTF.

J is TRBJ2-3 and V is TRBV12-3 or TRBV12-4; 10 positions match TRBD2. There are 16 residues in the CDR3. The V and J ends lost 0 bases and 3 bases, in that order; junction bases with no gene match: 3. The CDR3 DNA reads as TGTGCCAGCAGTTTAGCGCTAGCGGGAGTAACAGATACGCAGTATTTT. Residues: CASSLALAGVTDTQYF.

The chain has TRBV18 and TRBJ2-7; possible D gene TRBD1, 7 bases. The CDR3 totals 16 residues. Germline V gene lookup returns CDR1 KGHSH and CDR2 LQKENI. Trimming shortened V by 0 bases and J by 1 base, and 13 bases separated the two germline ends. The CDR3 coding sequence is TGTGCCAGCTCACCACCTTCTGCAGGGGGGTCCTACGAGCAGTACTTC. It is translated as CASSPPSAGGSYEQYF.

The CDR3 DNA sequence: TGTGCCAGTAACCAAACTTCGGTGGGGCTAGCGGGAGCTGAGCAGTTCTTC. Translating it yields CASNQTSVGLAGAEQFF. The chain recombines TRBV19 with TRBJ2-1; 10 bases agree with TRBD2. Looked up from germline, CDR1 is LNHDA and CDR2 is SQIVND (reference sequence). The CDR3 has 17 residues. The V and J ends lost 7 bases and 9 bases, in that order; junction bases with no gene match: 18.

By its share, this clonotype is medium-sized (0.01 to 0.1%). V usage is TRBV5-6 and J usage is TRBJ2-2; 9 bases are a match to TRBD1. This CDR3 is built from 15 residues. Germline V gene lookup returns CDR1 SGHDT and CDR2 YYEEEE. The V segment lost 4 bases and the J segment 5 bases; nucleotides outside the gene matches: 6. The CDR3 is CASSAQGAGTGELFF. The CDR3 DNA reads TGTGCCAGCAGCGCACAGGGGGCTGGTACCGGGGAGCTGTTTTTT.

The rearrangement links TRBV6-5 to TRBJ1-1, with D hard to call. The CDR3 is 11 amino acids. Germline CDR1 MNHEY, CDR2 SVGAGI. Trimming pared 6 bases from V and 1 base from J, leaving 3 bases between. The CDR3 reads CASSRNTEAFF. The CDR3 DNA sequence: TGTGCCAGCAGCCGGAACACTGAAGCTTTCTTT.